The 16 T cell receptor beta chains given below trace back to one sample, sequenced in a study of graft-versus-host responses after intestinal transplantation. Measured with immunoSEQ multiplex PCR; TCRdb has only the in-frame clones, and not every one. The sample comprises about 41,000 clones, 85% to 95% of which are singletons, and about 0.55% rests with the top ten. No cognate antigen is known for these TCRs. The sample consisted of unstimulated CD8+ T cells sorted from spleen or lymph node cells, taken before transplant. All receptors derive from a human donor who was the organ donor for an intestinal transplant.

This sequence joins TRBV6-5 and TRBJ2-5; 7 bases fit TRBD2. The DNA end lines up better with TRBJ2-7; the J call may be wrong. The germline CDR1 and CDR2 sequences are MNHEY and SVGAGI. The CDR3 sequence is 14 residues long. CDR3 residues: CASSYSTSLIEQYF. DNA of the CDR3: TGTGCCAGCAGTTACTCGACTAGCCTCATCGAGCAGTACTTC.

This chain links TRBV5-1 with TRBJ2-7, with D unresolved. Germline CDR1 and CDR2: SGHRS and YFSETQ. V lost 4 bases to trimming and J lost 2 bases, with 16 bases between them. The CDR3 covers 15 residues. CDR3 region: CASSPSQGPTYEQYF. CDR3 DNA: TGCGCCAGCAGCCCCTCCCAAGGTCCCACCTACGAGCAGTACTTC.

This clone was observed a single time. This rearrangement joins TRBV7-2 to TRBJ2-3; D is possibly TRBD1 or TRBD2 (5 bases each). The CDR3 spans 16 residues. Trimming took 4 bases from V and 4 from J, leaving 18 bases between them. Germline CDR1 SGHTA, CDR2 FQGNSA. The CDR3: CASSSGPFPGADTQYF. CDR3 nucleotide sequence: TGTGCCAGCAGCTCGGGACCGTTCCCCGGGGCAGATACGCAGTATTTT. Together with reference TRBV7-2 and TRBJ2-3, the CDR3 gives the full variable domain: GAGVSQSPSNKVTEKGKDVELRCDPISGHTALYWYRQSLGQGLEFLIYFQGNSAPDKSGLPSDRFSAERTGGSVSTLTIQRTQQEDSAVYLCASSSGPFPGADTQYFGPGTRLTVL.

The chain couples TRBV11-2 to TRBJ2-7; weak D call: TRBD2 (7 bases). Deletions cut 7 bases from V and 5 bases from J, with 18 bases between. Germline V gene lookup returns CDR1 SGHAT and CDR2 FQNNGV. The CDR3 loop spans 14 amino acids. CDR3 sequence reads: CASNNGRGPHEQYF. The CDR3 coding sequence is TGTGCCAGCAACAACGGGCGGGGGCCCCACGAGCAGTACTTC.

The chain is built from TRBV27 and TRBJ2-7; the D call may be TRBD1 or TRBD2 (6 bases each). With 1 base removed from V and 6 bases from J, the gap between germline ends came to 22 bases. Per the germline V gene, CDR1 is MNHEY and CDR2 is SMNVEV (reference sequence). The CDR3 runs to 17 residues. Here the CDR3 reads CASSLFSGGAWGFEQYF. The CDR3 nucleotides read TGTGCCAGCAGTTTATTTTCCGGGGGCGCGTGGGGTTTCGAGCAGTACTTC.

This chain joins TRBV9 and TRBJ2-3; TRBD1 aligns across 7 bases. The V segment lost 3 bases and the J segment 2 bases; nucleotides outside the gene matches: 9. The CDR3 runs to 16 residues. Germline V lookup: CDR1 SGDLS, CDR2 YYNGEE. DNA of the CDR3: TGTGCCAGCAGCGAAGATGGGACAGACAACACAGATACGCAGTATTTT. Amino acid sequence: CASSEDGTDNTDTQYF.

This chain uses TRBV9 with TRBJ2-1; the match to TRBD2 covers 9 bases. The CDR3 has 16 residues. Germline CDR1 reads SGDLS; CDR2 reads YYNGEE. J gave up 2 bases and V 3 bases, and 6 bases lay outside the gene matches. The CDR3 DNA sequence: TGTGCCAGCAGCGGACCTAGCGGGGCGACCTACAATGAGCAGTTCTTC. It specifies CASSGPSGATYNEQFF. The whole variable domain, filled in from reference TRBV9 and TRBJ2-1, reads DSGVTQTPKHLITATGQRVTLRCSPRSGDLSVYWYQQSLDQGLQFLIQYYNGEERAKGNILERFSAQQFPDLHSELNLSSLELGDSALYFCASSGPSGATYNEQFFGPGTRLTVL.

The J gene is TRBJ1-4, the V gene TRBV4-1, with D unclear. Germline V gene data show CDR1 as MGHRA and CDR2 as YSYEKL. With 0 bases removed from V and 7 bases from J, the gap between germline ends came to 12 bases. There are 15 residues in the CDR3. The chain's CDR3 is CASSQDGTYPEKLFF. DNA of the CDR3: TGCGCCAGCAGCCAAGATGGTACATATCCTGAAAAACTGTTTTTT.

CDR3 protein: CASSPGQGSGETQYF. In DNA form, the CDR3 reads TGCGCCAGCAGCCCTGGACAGGGATCCGGGGAGACCCAGTACTTC. The rearrangement uses TRBV4-3 and TRBJ2-5; TRBD1 matches at 8 bases. The CDR3 extends over 15 amino acids. Germline V CDR1 and CDR2: LGHNA, YSLEER. V shed 4 bases and J 5 bases; nucleotides not matched to a gene: 9.

The chain recombines TRBV19 with TRBJ1-5; the match to TRBD1 covers 11 bases. The germline gives CDR1 LNHDA, CDR2 SQIVND (reference sequence). V lost 2 bases and J lost 7; bases outside the gene matches: 4. This CDR3 has 15 residues. CDR3 coding DNA: TGTGCCAGTAGTATAAGGGGACAGGGGGACCAGCCCCAGCATTTT. Its protein is CASSIRGQGDQPQHF.

The J gene is TRBJ2-7, the V gene TRBV9; D is perhaps TRBD1 (6 bases). CDR1 SGDLS and CDR2 YYNGEE come from the germline V gene. V was pared by 3 bases and J by 4 bases, with 11 bases between. The length of the CDR3 is 13 residues. CDR3 loop: CASSEGQGYEQYF. The CDR3, as DNA: TGTGCCAGCAGCGAGGGCCAGGGGTACGAGCAGTACTTC.

V usage is TRBV6-5 and J usage is TRBJ2-3; the D is unclear. The CDR3 is 14 residues long. Germline CDR1 is MNHEY and CDR2 is SVGAGI. V was clipped by 0 bases and J by 1 base, with 5 bases between them. CDR3 region: CASSYSGRTDTQYF. In nucleotides, the CDR3 is TGTGCCAGCAGTTACTCCGGGCGCACAGATACGCAGTATTTT.

J is TRBJ2-6 and V is TRBV18; 8 bases align to TRBD1. With 1 base clipped from V and 1 base from J, the junction kept 9 bases outside the gene matches. The CDR3 has 19 amino acids. The germline V gene has CDR1 KGHSH and CDR2 LQKENI. CDR3 nucleotide sequence: TGTGCCAGCTCACCACGTTATCAGAACAGGGGGTCTGGGGCCAACGTCCTGACTTTC. Its translation: CASSPRYQNRGSGANVLTF. Full variable domain (rest looked up from reference TRBV18 and TRBJ2-6): NAGVMQNPRHLVRRRGQEARLRCSPMKGHSHVYWYRQLPEEGLKFMVYLQKENIIDESGMPKERFSAEFPKEGPSILRIQQVVRGDSAAYFCASSPRYQNRGSGANVLTFGAGSRLTVL.

The chain has TRBV2 and TRBJ2-5, with 8 nucleotides matching TRBD2. The CDR3 is made up of 16 amino acids. Germline CDR1 SNHLY, CDR2 FYNNEI. V trimming: 1 base; J trimming: 1 base; junction bases outside the gene matches: 5. CDR3 sequence (DNA): TGTGCCAGCAGTGAAGTGGGAGCGGGGGTCCAAGAGACCCAGTACTTC. It encodes CASSEVGAGVQETQYF.

In DNA, the CDR3 is TGTGCCAGCAGCTTAGCGTACGGAGAGACCCAGTACTTC. This sequence encodes CASSLAYGETQYF. The chain recombines TRBV7-8 with TRBJ2-5, with D unclear. The V end was cut by 0 bases, the J end by 4 bases, with 6 bases between. The CDR3 is made up of 13 amino acids. Germline V gives CDR1 SGHVS, CDR2 FQNEAQ.

This clone was seen a handful of times. The chain combines TRBV2 with TRBJ2-1; 8 bases agree with TRBD2. Germline loops: CDR1 SNHLY, CDR2 FYNNEI. J was trimmed by 4 bases and V by 4 bases; bases with no gene match: 6. The CDR3 has 15 residues. The CDR3 is CASSGETSVYNEQFF. As DNA, the CDR3 is TGTGCCAGCAGTGGGGAGACTAGCGTTTACAATGAGCAGTTCTTC.